Here is one T cell receptor beta chain with its context. This sample is drawn from a study of PD-L1 blockade in urothelial cancer. The germline V gene has CDR1 SNHLY and CDR2 FYNNEI. The CDR3 spans 14 residues. With 7 bases clipped from V and 1 base from J, the junction kept 6 bases outside the gene matches. Data came from immunoSEQ multiplex PCR; TCRdb stores just in-frame clones and leaves some out. The repertoire has about 70,000 clones, roughly 80% of them found once; the top ten carry 4% to 6%. This TCR was recovered from a man aged 65 to 79 with urothelial cancer. Material: PBMCs, obtained around atezolizumab (anti-PD-L1) treatment. The rearrangement joins TRBV2 to TRBJ2-5, with 7 bases aligning to TRBD2. The CDR3: CASKAGVVQETQYF. The CDR3 DNA follows: TGTGCCAGCAAGGCGGGAGTAGTCCAAGAGACCCAGTACTTC.